The T cell receptor beta chain under discussion was sequenced for a study of blood T cell repertoires in COVID-19. Looked up from germline, CDR1 is MDHEN and CDR2 is SYDVKM. Losses at the gene ends were 5 bases for V and 5 bases for J; bases not matched to a gene: 6. The CDR3 spans 15 residues. Authors' analysis steps: Amplification from reference gene primers served as the basis for estimated nucleated cell counts. TCRdb's copy holds only in-frame clones and misses some; the assay was immunoSEQ multiplex PCR. Clone size and the V and J calls come from that table; the DNA yielded D and trimming. Of some 330,000 clones listed, roughly 90% are singletons.

The TCR comes from a woman aged 45-60 years with active or convalescent COVID-19. Sequencing used peripheral blood. This chain uses TRBV28 with TRBJ1-4, with 9 bases lining up with TRBD1. The CDR3 DNA reads as TGTGCCAGCAGTCAGATCGGACAGGGGAATGAAAAACTGTTTTTT. It is translated as CASSQIGQGNEKLFF.